The present T cell receptor (beta chain) was sequenced within a study of T-cell memory formation after mild COVID-19. Study-level background: Largely, the TCR clusters proved donor specific. General study results and limits: Cross-reactive memory apparently joined, as some responding clones appeared in pre-infection memory. Day 15 to 85 contracting clones showed balanced CD4/CD8; day 15 to 37 expanders favored CD4+. Confirmation of SARS-CoV-2 specificity was lacking for second-wave clones peaking day 37.

The CDR3 loop spans 15 amino acids. Per germline, CDR1 SGHVS and CDR2 FNYEAQ. Trimming shortened V by 2 bases and J by 6 bases, and 17 bases separated the two germline ends. This clonotype was picked up many times. Its cognate antigen is unknown. TCRdb independently ran MiXCR on the 5' RACE reads; one entry per CDR3 protein. Of 180,000 or so distinct CDR3 sequences in the sample, 15% to 20% are singletons; the top ten hold about 1.9%. The chain combines TRBV7-6 with TRBJ2-7; the D gene is possibly TRBD1 (5 bases). Input material: PBMCs or a T cell subset sorted from them (not recorded which). The TCR sequence derives from an adult woman who had mild COVID-19 (a few samples of this study predate the infection). Cell type and time point are not known. For the CDR3, the DNA is TGTGCCAGCAGCTTAAGGACAAGTGCTAAAGGCGAGCAGTACTTC. Its protein is CASSLRTSAKGEQYF.